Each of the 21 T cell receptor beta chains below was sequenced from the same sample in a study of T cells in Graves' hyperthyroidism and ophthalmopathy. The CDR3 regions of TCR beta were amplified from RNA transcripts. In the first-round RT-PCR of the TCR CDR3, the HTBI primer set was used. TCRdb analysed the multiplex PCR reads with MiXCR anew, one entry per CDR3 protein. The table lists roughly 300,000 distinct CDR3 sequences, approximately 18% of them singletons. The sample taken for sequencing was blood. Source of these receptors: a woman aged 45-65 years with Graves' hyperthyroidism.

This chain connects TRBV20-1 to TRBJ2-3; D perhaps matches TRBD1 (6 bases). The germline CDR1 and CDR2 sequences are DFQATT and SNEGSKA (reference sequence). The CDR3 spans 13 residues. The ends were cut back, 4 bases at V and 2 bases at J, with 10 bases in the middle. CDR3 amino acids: CSATGDFTDTQYF. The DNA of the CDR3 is TGCAGTGCTACAGGGGATTTCACAGATACGCAGTATTTT.

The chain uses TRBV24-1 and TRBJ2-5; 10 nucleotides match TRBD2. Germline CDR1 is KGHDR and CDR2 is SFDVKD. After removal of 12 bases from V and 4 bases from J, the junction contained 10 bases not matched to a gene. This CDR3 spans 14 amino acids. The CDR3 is CAVNPSGSLETQYF. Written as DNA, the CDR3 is TGTGCCGTAAATCCTAGCGGGAGTCTAGAGACCCAGTACTTC.

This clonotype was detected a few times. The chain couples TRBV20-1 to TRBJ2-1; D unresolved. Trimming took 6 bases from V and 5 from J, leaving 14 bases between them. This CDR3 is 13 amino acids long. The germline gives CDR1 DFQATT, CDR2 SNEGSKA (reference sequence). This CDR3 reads CSAARALDNEQFF. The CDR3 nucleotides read TGCAGTGCCGCCCGCGCCCTTGACAATGAGCAGTTCTTC.

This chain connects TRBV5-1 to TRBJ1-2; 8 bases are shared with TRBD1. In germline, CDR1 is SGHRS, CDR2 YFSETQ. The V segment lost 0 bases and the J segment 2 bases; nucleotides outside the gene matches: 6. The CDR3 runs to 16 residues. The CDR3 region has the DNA TGCGCCAGCAGCTTGGCCGTCGGGACAGGCAACTATGGCTACACCTTC. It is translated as CASSLAVGTGNYGYTF.

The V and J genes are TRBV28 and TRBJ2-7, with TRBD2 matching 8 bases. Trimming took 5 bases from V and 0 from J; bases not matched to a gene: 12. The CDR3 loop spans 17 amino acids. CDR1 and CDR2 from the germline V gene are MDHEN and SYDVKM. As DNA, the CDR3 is TGTGCCAGCAGTCCCCGGGGGGGCGGGGGCCTCTCCTACGAGCAGTACTTC. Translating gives CASSPRGGGGLSYEQYF.

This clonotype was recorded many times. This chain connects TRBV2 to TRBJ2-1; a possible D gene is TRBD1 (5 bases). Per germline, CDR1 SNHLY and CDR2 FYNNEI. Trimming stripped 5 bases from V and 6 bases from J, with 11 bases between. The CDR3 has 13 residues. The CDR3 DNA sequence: TGTGCCAGCAGTCCAGGGCTAGGCAATGAGCAGTTCTTC. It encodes CASSPGLGNEQFF.

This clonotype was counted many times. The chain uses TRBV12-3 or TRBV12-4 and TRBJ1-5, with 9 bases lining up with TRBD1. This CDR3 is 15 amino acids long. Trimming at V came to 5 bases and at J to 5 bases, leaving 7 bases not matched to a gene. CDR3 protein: CASSPGTGIDQPQHF. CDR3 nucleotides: TGTGCCAGCAGTCCCGGGACAGGGATTGATCAGCCCCAGCATTTT.

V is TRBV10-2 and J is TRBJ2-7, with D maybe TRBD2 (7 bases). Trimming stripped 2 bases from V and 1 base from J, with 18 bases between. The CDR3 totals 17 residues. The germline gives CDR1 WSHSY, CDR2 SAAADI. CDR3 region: CASSEGGLRGPSYEQYV. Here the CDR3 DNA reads TGCGCCAGCAGTGAGGGAGGGTTGCGGGGGCCGTCCTACGAGCAGTACGTC.

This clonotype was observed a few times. The CDR3 spells CASSSPGGRDARGELFF. CDR3 DNA: TGTGCCAGCAGTTCCCCGGGCGGTAGGGACGCACGAGGGGAGCTGTTTTTT. The V call is TRBV6-1, the J call TRBJ2-2; D is possibly TRBD1 or TRBD2 (5 bases each). Germline V gene data show CDR1 as MNHNS and CDR2 as SASEGT. Trimming cost V 5 bases and J 8 bases, with 24 bases left between them. The CDR3 runs to 17 residues.

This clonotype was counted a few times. The CDR3 loop reads CASSHLTGWETQYF. For the CDR3, the DNA is TGTGCCAGCAGCCACTTGACAGGCTGGGAGACCCAGTACTTC. V and J are TRBV3-1 and TRBJ2-5; D is possibly TRBD1 (6 bases). Per the germline V gene, CDR1 is LGHDT and CDR2 is YNNKEL (reference sequence). There are 14 residues in the CDR3. V shed 3 bases and J shed 5 bases, with 13 bases lying between them.

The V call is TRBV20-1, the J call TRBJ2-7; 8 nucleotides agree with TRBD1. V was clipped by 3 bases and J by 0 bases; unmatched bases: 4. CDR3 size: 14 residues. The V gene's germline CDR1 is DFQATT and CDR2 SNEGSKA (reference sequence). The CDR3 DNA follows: TGCAGTGCTAGGCGGGACAGGAGCTCCTACGAGCAGTACTTC. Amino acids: CSARRDRSSYEQYF.

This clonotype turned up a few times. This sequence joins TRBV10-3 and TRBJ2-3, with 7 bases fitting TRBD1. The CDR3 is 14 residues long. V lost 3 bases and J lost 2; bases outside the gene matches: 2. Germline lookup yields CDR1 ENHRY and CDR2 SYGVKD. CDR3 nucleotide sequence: TGTGCCATCAGTGAAGGGGGCTACACAGATACGCAGTATTTT. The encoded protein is CAISEGGYTDTQYF.

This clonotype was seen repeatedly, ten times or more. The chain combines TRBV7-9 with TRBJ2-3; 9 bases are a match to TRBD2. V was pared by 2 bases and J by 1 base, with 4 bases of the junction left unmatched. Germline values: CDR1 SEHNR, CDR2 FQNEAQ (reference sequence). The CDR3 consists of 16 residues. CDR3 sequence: CASSLTASGGTDTQYF. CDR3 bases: TGTGCCAGCAGCTTAACGGCTAGCGGGGGCACAGATACGCAGTATTTT.

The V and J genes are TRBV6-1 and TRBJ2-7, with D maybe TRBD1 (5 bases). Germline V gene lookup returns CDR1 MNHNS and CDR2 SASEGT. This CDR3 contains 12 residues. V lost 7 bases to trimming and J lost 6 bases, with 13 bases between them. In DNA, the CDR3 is TGTGCCAGCACCAGAGCTAGGGGCGAGCAGTACTTC. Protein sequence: CASTRARGEQYF.

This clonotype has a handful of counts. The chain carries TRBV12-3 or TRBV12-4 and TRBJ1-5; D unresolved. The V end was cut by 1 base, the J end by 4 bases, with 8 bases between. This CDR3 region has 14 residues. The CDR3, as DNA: TGTGCCAGCAGTTTAGTCTTCGAAAATCAGCCCCAGCATTTT. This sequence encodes CASSLVFENQPQHF.

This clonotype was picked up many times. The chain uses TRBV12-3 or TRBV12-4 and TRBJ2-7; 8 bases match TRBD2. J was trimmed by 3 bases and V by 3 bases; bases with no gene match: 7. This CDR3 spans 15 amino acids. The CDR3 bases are TGTGCCAGCAGTTTGATGGGACTAGACCTCTACGAGCAGTACTTC. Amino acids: CASSLMGLDLYEQYF.

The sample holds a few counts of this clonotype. This CDR3 is CASSFSPAGTGDSQHF. CDR3 bases: TGTGCCAGCAGTTTTTCCCCCGCCGGGACAGGGGACTCCCAGCATTTT. The chain has TRBV12-3 or TRBV12-4 and TRBJ1-5, with TRBD1 identical over 10 bases. With 3 bases clipped from V and 11 bases from J, the junction kept 13 bases outside the gene matches. The CDR3 has 16 residues.

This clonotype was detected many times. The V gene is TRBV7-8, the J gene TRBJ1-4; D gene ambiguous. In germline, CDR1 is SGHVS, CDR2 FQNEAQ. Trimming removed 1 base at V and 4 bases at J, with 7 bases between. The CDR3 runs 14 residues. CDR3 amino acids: CASSLGRINEKLFF. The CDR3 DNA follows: TGTGCCAGCAGCTTAGGACGGATTAATGAAAAACTGTTTTTT.

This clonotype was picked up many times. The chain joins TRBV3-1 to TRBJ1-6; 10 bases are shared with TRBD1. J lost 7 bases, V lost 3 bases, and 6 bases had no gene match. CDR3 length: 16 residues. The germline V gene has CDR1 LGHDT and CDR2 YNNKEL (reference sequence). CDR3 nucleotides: TGTGCCAGCAGCCACTGGCCGGGACAGGGGAATTCACCCCTCCACTTT. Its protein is CASSHWPGQGNSPLHF.

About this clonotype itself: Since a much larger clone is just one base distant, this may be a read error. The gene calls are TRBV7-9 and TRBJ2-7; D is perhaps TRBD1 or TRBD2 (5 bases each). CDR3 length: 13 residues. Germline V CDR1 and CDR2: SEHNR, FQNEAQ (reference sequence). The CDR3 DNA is TGTGCCGGCAGCCCCCGGGGCGGGCACGAGCAGTACTTC. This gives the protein CAGSPRGGHEQYF.

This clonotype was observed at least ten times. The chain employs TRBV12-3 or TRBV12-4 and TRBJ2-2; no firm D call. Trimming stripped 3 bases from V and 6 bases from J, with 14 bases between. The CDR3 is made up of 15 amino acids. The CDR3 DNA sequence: TGTGCCAGCAGTTTGAATGTAGAACACGCCGGGGAGCTGTTTTTT. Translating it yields CASSLNVEHAGELFF.